The 27 T cell receptor beta chains below come from one sample, sequenced in a study of blood T cell repertoires in COVID-19. Measured with immunoSEQ multiplex PCR; TCRdb has only the in-frame clones, and not every one. The sample holds around 220,000 clones, around four fifths seen once. Sequenced sample: peripheral blood. The receptors were gathered from a middle-aged woman with active or convalescent COVID-19.

This chain joins TRBV27 and TRBJ2-1, with TRBD2 matching 7 bases. The CDR3 totals 13 residues. J gave up 3 bases and V 7 bases, and 3 bases lay outside the gene matches. CDR1 MNHEY and CDR2 SMNVEV come from the germline V gene (reference sequence). The DNA of the CDR3 is TGTGCCAGCAACGCGGGAGTCTACAATGAGCAGTTCTTC. As protein: CASNAGVYNEQFF.

The V and J genes are TRBV28 and TRBJ1-2, with no clear D. The V and J ends lost 6 bases and 4 bases respectively, with 15 bases between them. The germline V gene has CDR1 MDHEN and CDR2 SYDVKM. The CDR3 has 14 residues. CDR3 protein: CASSPSPGAYGYTF. Here the CDR3 DNA reads TGTGCCAGCAGCCCAAGTCCGGGAGCCTATGGCTACACCTTC.

The chain couples TRBV9 to TRBJ2-7, with TRBD2 as a possible D gene (6 bases). The germline V gene has CDR1 SGDLS and CDR2 YYNGEE. V dropped 3 bases and J dropped 2 bases, with 12 bases sitting between them. CDR3 length: 14 residues. In DNA form, the CDR3 reads TGTGCCAGCAGCGGGGGGGAGAGGCCCTACGAGCAGTACTTC. Its protein is CASSGGERPYEQYF.

This clone was seen once. The chain is built from TRBV11-2 and TRBJ1-3, with 7 bases that match TRBD1. The germline CDR1 and CDR2 sequences are SGHAT and FQNNGV. V was clipped by 5 bases and J by 0 bases; unmatched bases: 7. The CDR3 totals 16 residues. CDR3 region: CASSLGQTLSGNTIYF. Here the CDR3 DNA reads TGTGCCAGCAGCCTGGGACAGACCCTCTCTGGAAACACCATATATTTT.

The V gene is TRBV5-4, the J gene TRBJ1-1, with a tentative D call TRBD1 (5 bases). The CDR3 runs 15 residues. Germline CDR1 reads SGHNT; CDR2 reads YYREEE (reference sequence). Trimming pared 4 bases from V and 0 bases from J, leaving 13 bases between. This CDR3 reads CASSRGRRMNTEAFF. The CDR3 nucleotides read TGTGCCAGCAGCCGGGGGAGAAGAATGAACACTGAAGCTTTCTTT. Combining the CDR3 with reference TRBV5-4 and TRBJ1-1 gives the whole variable domain ETGVTQSPTHLIKTRGQQVTLRCSSQSGHNTVSWYQQALGQGPQFIFQYYREEENGRGNFPPRFSGLQFPNYSSELNVNALELDDSALYLCASSRGRRMNTEAFFGQGTRLTVV.

The genes are TRBV29-1 and TRBJ1-2, with D perhaps matching TRBD1 (6 bases). This CDR3 has 12 residues. Germline lookup yields CDR1 SQVTM and CDR2 ANQGSEA. Between the trimmed V and J ends, which lost 5 bases and 8 bases, there was a span of 15 bases. CDR3 sequence reads: CSVPRGGLGYTF. In nucleotides, the CDR3 is TGCAGCGTTCCCCGGGGGGGGCTAGGCTACACCTTC.

The CDR3: CASSPQEYTYEQYF. The CDR3 bases are TGCGCCAGCAGCCCCCAGGAATATACCTACGAGCAGTACTTC. The chain has TRBV4-1 and TRBJ2-7; D not certain. The V gene lost 4 bases and the J gene lost 2 bases, with 12 bases spanning the gap. CDR3 size: 14 residues. Per the germline V gene, CDR1 is MGHRA and CDR2 is YSYEKL.

The chain uses TRBV7-8 and TRBJ1-1; D not certain. Germline assignment: CDR1 SGHVS and CDR2 FQNEAQ. The CDR3 has 14 residues. Trimming took 5 bases from V and 5 from J, leaving 15 bases between them. CDR3 bases: TGTGCCAGCAGCCACAGAGGGCCGGGTACTGAAGCTTTCTTT. Amino acid sequence: CASSHRGPGTEAFF.

DNA for the CDR3: TGTGCCAGCAGCCCGGGACATGGAGATAATTCACCCCTCCACTTT. Translated, it gives CASSPGHGDNSPLHF. The V gene is TRBV5-5, the J gene TRBJ1-6, with a tentative D call TRBD1 (6 bases). The V gene lost 4 bases and the J gene lost 5 bases, with 13 bases spanning the gap. Per the germline V gene, CDR1 is SGHKS and CDR2 is YYEKEE (reference sequence). The CDR3 totals 15 residues.

This rearrangement joins TRBV15 to TRBJ1-2; D uncertain. V was trimmed by 0 bases and J by 6 bases, leaving 14 bases between them. Germline values: CDR1 LNHNV, CDR2 YYDKDF (reference sequence). This CDR3 has 15 residues. CDR3 coding DNA: TGTGCCACCAGCAGAGATCTTGGGAGTTCGGATGGCTACACCTTC. Its translation is CATSRDLGSSDGYTF.

V is TRBV6-5 and J is TRBJ1-4; tentatively, D is TRBD1 (6 bases). Germline-derived CDR1 and CDR2 are MNHEY and SVGAGI. The V and J ends lost 2 bases and 3 bases respectively, with 10 bases between them. This CDR3 contains 15 residues. The CDR3 region is CASSYEPGANEKLFF. For the CDR3, the DNA is TGTGCCAGCAGTTACGAACCAGGGGCTAATGAAAAACTGTTTTTT.

V is TRBV10-2 and J is TRBJ2-7; 8 positions agree with TRBD1. The CDR3 totals 16 residues. CDR1 is WSHSY and CDR2 is SAAADI in the germline V gene. V was pared by 2 bases and J by 0 bases, with 6 bases of the junction left unmatched. DNA of the CDR3: TGCGCCAGCAGTGAGGCGGGGACAGGCGGCTCCTACGAGCAGTACGTC. Residues: CASSEAGTGGSYEQYV.

This clone was seen a handful of times. This sequence joins TRBV2 and TRBJ1-2, with a possible D match to TRBD1 (6 bases). The CDR3 length is 12 residues. From germline, CDR1 is SNHLY and CDR2 FYNNEI. V was pared by 7 bases and J by 6 bases, with 12 bases between. The CDR3 protein is CASMLGANGYTF. As DNA, the CDR3 is TGTGCCAGCATGTTGGGGGCTAATGGCTACACCTTC.

V and J are TRBV30 and TRBJ2-1; TRBD2 matches 11 bases. This CDR3 contains 14 residues. Germline CDR1 GTSNPN, CDR2 SVGIG (reference sequence). V lost 0 bases, J lost 8 bases, and 3 bases stayed unmatched. CDR3 amino acids: CAWSVSGGADEQFF. CDR3 in DNA: TGTGCCTGGAGTGTTAGCGGGGGGGCAGATGAGCAGTTCTTC.

The chain is built from TRBV18 and TRBJ2-4; D is possibly TRBD1 (5 bases). Per the germline V gene, CDR1 is KGHSH and CDR2 is LQKENI. With 1 base removed from V and 0 bases from J, the gap between germline ends came to 10 bases. This CDR3 spans 16 amino acids. CDR3 DNA: TGTGCCAGCTCACCACAAGCAGGGTCAGCCAAAAACATTCAGTACTTC. Translating gives CASSPQAGSAKNIQYF.

The table lists this clone with a count of one. The chain carries TRBV28 and TRBJ1-1, with D uncertain. The ends were cut back, 5 bases at V and 5 bases at J, with 18 bases in the middle. CDR3 length: 15 amino acids. The germline gives CDR1 MDHEN, CDR2 SYDVKM. The chain's CDR3 is CASSPPDILETEAFF. CDR3 in DNA: TGTGCCAGCAGTCCCCCCGACATTTTAGAAACTGAAGCTTTCTTT.

This clone was found a few times. This chain joins TRBV28 and TRBJ2-7; maybe TRBD1 (6 bases). This CDR3 is 11 amino acids long. The V gene lost 10 bases and the J gene lost 4 bases, with 11 bases spanning the gap. Germline CDR1 MDHEN, CDR2 SYDVKM. CDR3 amino acids: CATRGLYEQYV. The CDR3 DNA follows: TGTGCCACGAGGGGGTTGTACGAGCAGTACGTC.

The chain uses TRBV4-1 and TRBJ1-5; 7 bases fit TRBD1. The junction had 5 bases not matched to a gene; V was cut back by 1 base and J by 5 bases. This CDR3 spans 15 amino acids. Germline V CDR1 and CDR2: MGHRA, YSYEKL. The CDR3: CASSQGDRVDQPQHF. Written as DNA, the CDR3 is TGCGCCAGCAGCCAAGGTGACAGGGTAGATCAGCCCCAGCATTTT.

The genes are TRBV5-4 and TRBJ1-2, with a possible D match to TRBD1 (5 bases). From germline, CDR1 is SGHNT and CDR2 YYREEE (reference sequence). This CDR3 has 13 residues. With 3 bases removed from V and 8 bases from J, the gap between germline ends came to 14 bases. For the CDR3, the DNA is TGTGCCAGCAGCTCCCGGGGGGAGTGGGGCTACACCTTC. It codes for CASSSRGEWGYTF.

The rearrangement joins TRBV28 to TRBJ2-1; weak D call: TRBD2 (5 bases). The germline V gene encodes CDR1 MDHEN and CDR2 SYDVKM. Trimming took off 7 bases at V and 0 bases at J, with 25 bases between the two ends. CDR3 length equals 19 residues. The CDR3 is CASTDYPGLRRSSYNEQFF. As DNA, the CDR3 is TGTGCCAGCACCGACTACCCGGGTCTTCGAAGAAGCTCCTACAATGAGCAGTTCTTC. The entire variable domain, with the rest obtained from reference TRBV28 and TRBJ2-1, is as follows: DVKVTQSSRYLVKRTGEKVFLECVQDMDHENMFWYRQDPGLGLRLIYFSYDVKMKEKGDIPEGYSVSREKKERFSLILESASTNQTSMYLCASTDYPGLRRSSYNEQFFGPGTRLTVL.

This clone showed up just a few times. The J gene is TRBJ1-2, the V gene TRBV5-1; 7 bases fit TRBD1. CDR1 SGHRS and CDR2 YFSETQ come from the germline V gene. This CDR3 has 14 residues. The junction had 5 bases not matched to a gene; V was cut back by 4 bases and J by 2 bases. This chain's CDR3 is CASSAGTVNYGYTF. CDR3 sequence (DNA): TGCGCCAGCAGCGCTGGGACAGTAAACTATGGCTACACCTTC.

The rearrangement joins TRBV5-4 to TRBJ2-3, with TRBD2 matching over 16 bases. The CDR3 runs to 17 residues. Germline V gene sequence: CDR1 SGHNT, CDR2 YYREEE (reference sequence). After removal of 3 bases from V and 2 bases from J, the junction contained 3 bases not matched to a gene. The CDR3, as DNA: TGTGCCAGCAGCTCGGGACTAGCGGGGGGGTCCACAGATACGCAGTATTTT. Translated, it gives CASSSGLAGGSTDTQYF.

The chain combines TRBV19 with TRBJ1-5; tentative D call: TRBD1 (6 bases). Per germline, CDR1 LNHDA and CDR2 SQIVND (reference sequence). This CDR3 region has 15 residues. With 2 bases removed from V and 7 bases from J, the gap between germline ends came to 15 bases. The CDR3 is CASSIIAGERQPQHF. For the CDR3, the DNA is TGTGCCAGTAGTATAATAGCAGGGGAACGCCAGCCCCAGCATTTT.

The chain couples TRBV28 to TRBJ1-4; TRBD1 is a possible D gene (6 bases). With 4 bases removed from V and 1 base from J, the gap between germline ends came to 10 bases. The CDR3 is made up of 15 amino acids. The germline V gene encodes CDR1 MDHEN and CDR2 SYDVKM. The CDR3 nucleotides read TGTGCCAGCAGTTCCAACAGGGTAACTAATGAAAAACTGTTTTTT. Amino acid sequence: CASSSNRVTNEKLFF.

The chain recombines TRBV2 with TRBJ2-5; 10 nucleotides align to TRBD1. This CDR3 region has 15 residues. The V and J ends lost 6 bases and 0 bases, in that order; junction bases with no gene match: 4. Looked up from germline, CDR1 is SNHLY and CDR2 is FYNNEI. Here the CDR3 DNA reads TGTGCCAGCAGCGCGGACAGGGGGTACCAAGAGACCCAGTACTTC. Translated: CASSADRGYQETQYF. The complete variable domain, with remaining parts taken from reference TRBV2 and TRBJ2-5, reads EPEVTQTPSHQVTQMGQEVILRCVPISNHLYFYWYRQILGQKVEFLVSFYNNEISEKSEIFDDQFSVERPDGSNFTLKIRSTKLEDSAMYFCASSADRGYQETQYFGPGTRLLVL.

J is TRBJ1-4 and V is TRBV7-9; tentative D call: TRBD1 (5 bases). V was clipped by 4 bases and J by 3 bases, with 9 bases between them. Per the germline V gene, CDR1 is SEHNR and CDR2 is FQNEAQ (reference sequence). This CDR3 comprises 14 residues. CDR3 in amino acids: CASSSQGPNEKLFF. In nucleotides, the CDR3 is TGTGCCAGCAGCTCTCAGGGTCCTAATGAAAAACTGTTTTTT.

V is TRBV18 and J is TRBJ1-5, with 7 bases aligning to TRBD1. The CDR3 length is 16 residues. J gave up 0 bases and V 6 bases, and 8 bases lay outside the gene matches. Germline-derived CDR1 and CDR2 are KGHSH and LQKENI. The DNA for the CDR3 is TGTGCCAGCTCCCGTGGACAGGCGGATAGCAATCAGCCCCAGCATTTT. This translates into CASSRGQADSNQPQHF.